These 32 T cell receptor beta chains share one sample of origin, sequenced in a study of T cell responses to AZD1222 COVID-19 vaccine. The repertoire was sequenced with immunoSEQ multiplex PCR; TCRdb's copy has only in-frame clones and lacks some. The profile shows 85,000 to 100,000 clones, about 89% of them singletons. Sequenced here: peripheral blood, sampled on day 0 of AZD1222 vaccination. These TCRs come from an adult in good health.

CDR3 sequence reads: CASSPARTYEQYF. The DNA for the CDR3 is TGTGCCAGCAGTCCAGCTAGGACCTACGAGCAGTACTTC. The chain uses TRBV28 and TRBJ2-7; D is undetermined. The CDR3 covers 13 residues. Per the germline V gene, CDR1 is MDHEN and CDR2 is SYDVKM. V lost 5 bases to trimming and J lost 2 bases, with 10 bases between them.

V is TRBV6-5 and J is TRBJ1-2; weak D call: TRBD1 (5 bases). The CDR3 is 15 residues long. V lost 6 bases, J lost 4 bases, and 18 bases lay in between. Germline values: CDR1 MNHEY, CDR2 SVGAGI. CDR3 amino acids: CASRAQGLRLYGYTF. In DNA form, the CDR3 reads TGTGCCAGCAGGGCGCAGGGCCTACGTCTCTATGGCTACACCTTC.

The chain combines TRBV30 with TRBJ1-3, with D possibly matching TRBD1 (5 bases). V was pared by 1 base and J by 3 bases, with 10 bases between. The CDR3 loop spans 14 amino acids. Germline CDR1 GTSNPN, CDR2 SVGIG (reference sequence). CDR3 sequence reads: CAWSAGGVGNTIYF. The CDR3 DNA reads TGTGCCTGGAGTGCGGGGGGAGTTGGAAACACCATATATTTT.

This chain links TRBV10-3 with TRBJ2-4, with 7 bases identical to TRBD2. With V trimmed by 10 bases and J by 8 bases, 8 bases remained unmatched. CDR1 ENHRY and CDR2 SYGVKD come from the germline V gene. CDR3 length: 12 residues. The CDR3 spells CATKGGGDIQYF. The DNA of the CDR3 is TGTGCCACGAAGGGCGGGGGTGACATTCAGTACTTC.

This clone was seen a handful of times. The rearrangement joins TRBV27 to TRBJ2-4; 7 bases match TRBD2. CDR1 is MNHEY, CDR2 SMNVEV, per germline (reference sequence). After removal of 1 base from V and 4 bases from J, the junction contained 1 base not matched to a gene. The CDR3 is 14 amino acids. CDR3 in DNA: TGTGCCAGCAGTTTATTGGGACTAAAAAACATTCAGTACTTC. It yields the protein CASSLLGLKNIQYF.

The V gene is TRBV6-1, the J gene TRBJ1-2; TRBD1 agrees at 8 bases. The germline V gene has CDR1 MNHNS and CDR2 SASEGT. This CDR3 contains 17 residues. V lost 0 bases and J lost 4; bases outside the gene matches: 10. The CDR3 protein is CASSEAAQRTGIYGYTF. The CDR3 coding sequence is TGTGCCAGCAGTGAAGCGGCTCAGCGGACAGGGATCTATGGCTACACCTTC.

The chain couples TRBV6-5 to TRBJ1-2; D is unresolved. The V and J ends lost 2 bases and 2 bases respectively, with 9 bases between them. Per the germline V gene, CDR1 is MNHEY and CDR2 is SVGAGI. The CDR3 is made up of 14 amino acids. CDR3 loop: CASSYNTMNYGYTF. CDR3 in DNA: TGTGCCAGCAGTTACAATACCATGAACTATGGCTACACCTTC.

The chain couples TRBV7-9 to TRBJ1-3; TRBD1 might be the D (5 bases). This CDR3 region has 13 residues. V lost 7 bases and J 4 bases, leaving 11 bases between the germline ends. Per the germline V gene, CDR1 is SEHNR and CDR2 is FQNEAQ (reference sequence). The CDR3 is CASTLGDGNTIYF. CDR3 sequence (DNA): TGTGCCAGCACGCTGGGGGACGGAAACACCATATATTTT. Together with reference TRBV7-9 and TRBJ1-3, the CDR3 gives the full variable domain: DTGVSQNPRHKITKRGQNVTFRCDPISEHNRLYWYRQTLGQGPEFLTYFQNEAQLEKSRLLSDRFSAERPKGSFSTLEIQRTEQGDSAMYLCASTLGDGNTIYFGEGSWLTVV.

J is TRBJ1-1 and V is TRBV12-3 or TRBV12-4; D is unclear. V was trimmed by 2 bases and J by 0 bases, leaving 4 bases between them. This CDR3 region has 13 residues. CDR3 nucleotides: TGTGCCAGCAGTTTATCGTTGAACACTGAAGCTTTCTTT. Translation: CASSLSLNTEAFF.

For the CDR3, the DNA is TGTGCCAGCAGCCCACGGACTAGCGGTGGTGAGCAGTTCTTC. Its translation is CASSPRTSGGEQFF. This chain uses TRBV5-8 with TRBJ2-1, with 10 bases lining up with TRBD2. With 4 bases clipped from V and 9 bases from J, the junction kept 7 bases outside the gene matches. The CDR3 is made up of 14 amino acids. The V gene's germline CDR1 is SGHTS and CDR2 YDEGEE.

The chain joins TRBV3-1 (or the pseudogene TRBV3-2) to TRBJ1-1; D is undetermined. The V end was cut by 2 bases, the J end by 4 bases, with 11 bases between. Germline V gene data show CDR1 as LGHDT and CDR2 as YNNKEL (reference sequence). This CDR3 is built from 14 residues. The CDR3 spells CASSQQRESTEAFF. The DNA of the CDR3 is TGTGCCAGCAGCCAACAGCGTGAGAGCACTGAAGCTTTCTTT.

This rearrangement joins TRBV12-5 to TRBJ2-7, with TRBD1 matching 9 bases. The V gene's germline CDR1 is LGHNT and CDR2 FRNRAP. The CDR3 is 15 amino acids. V dropped 5 bases and J dropped 3; count of bases not matched to a gene: 8. The CDR3 DNA is TGTGCTAGTGGTGACCTCCGGGACAGGGACTACGAGCAGTACTTC. Translated, it gives CASGDLRDRDYEQYF.

The chain has TRBV15 and TRBJ2-3; TRBD2 aligns across 7 bases. The germline CDR1 and CDR2 sequences are LNHNV and YYDKDF (reference sequence). V was clipped by 0 bases and J by 7 bases; unmatched bases: 4. The CDR3 runs to 14 residues. The chain's CDR3 is CATSRDVSGNTQYF. The CDR3 nucleotides read TGTGCCACCAGCAGAGATGTGAGCGGGAATACGCAGTATTTT.

This chain connects TRBV28 to TRBJ1-2; no clear D. V gave up 2 bases and J gave up 6 bases, with 4 bases separating them. CDR1 and CDR2 from the germline V gene are MDHEN and SYDVKM. The CDR3 consists of 11 residues. In nucleotides, the CDR3 is TGTGCCAGCAGTTTAAGGGATGGCTACACCTTC. Translated, it gives CASSLRDGYTF.

Only a few counts were recorded for this clone. CDR3 coding DNA: TGTGCCAGCAGCAACCTTCTAGGACTGGGGACCCAGTACTTC. Its translation: CASSNLLGLGTQYF. This chain links TRBV11-2 with TRBJ2-5; perhaps TRBD2 as D (5 bases). The germline V gene has CDR1 SGHAT and CDR2 FQNNGV. V was trimmed by 5 bases and J by 7 bases, leaving 17 bases between them. CDR3 length equals 14 residues.

V and J are TRBV5-5 and TRBJ1-2; TRBD1 agrees at 7 bases. V was clipped by 4 bases and J by 4 bases; unmatched bases: 4. The CDR3 runs 13 residues. Germline V lookup: CDR1 SGHKS, CDR2 YYEKEE (reference sequence). The CDR3 region has the DNA TGTGCCAGCAGCCCCGGGACAGTCTATGGCTACACCTTC. As protein: CASSPGTVYGYTF.

The chain joins TRBV18 to TRBJ1-1, with unresolved D. V gave up 3 bases and J gave up 0 bases, with 14 bases separating them. CDR1 is KGHSH and CDR2 is LQKENI in the germline V gene. This CDR3 is 16 amino acids long. The CDR3 nucleotides read TGTGCCAGCTCACCCACCTCGACGGGGATGAACACTGAAGCTTTCTTT. It yields the protein CASSPTSTGMNTEAFF.

V gene TRBV3-1 (or the pseudogene TRBV3-2) combines with J gene TRBJ1-3; D not resolved. The V and J ends lost 1 base and 10 bases respectively, with 14 bases between them. The CDR3 is made up of 14 amino acids. Germline assignment: CDR1 LGHDT and CDR2 YNNKEL (reference sequence). CDR3 amino acids: CASSQGLRARTIYF. CDR3 DNA: TGTGCCAGCAGCCAAGGTTTGAGGGCGCGGACCATATATTTT.

The chain links TRBV6-5 to TRBJ2-5; D tentatively reads TRBD1 or TRBD2 (6 bases each). CDR1 is MNHEY and CDR2 is SVGAGI in the germline V gene. V was cut by 9 bases and J by 1 base, with 15 bases left in between. CDR3 length equals 14 residues. The CDR3 region is CASTVPGAQETQYF. The CDR3 region has the DNA TGTGCCAGTACCGTTCCGGGGGCCCAAGAGACCCAGTACTTC.

The rearrangement joins TRBV5-1 to TRBJ1-6, with TRBD1 matching 7 bases. The CDR3 spans 15 residues. Trimming took 2 bases from V and 2 from J; bases not matched to a gene: 1. From germline, CDR1 is SGHRS and CDR2 YFSETQ. In nucleotides, the CDR3 is TGCGCCAGCAGCTTTGACAGGGCCTATAATTCACCCCTCCACTTT. Its translation is CASSFDRAYNSPLHF.

The V call is TRBV6-5, the J call TRBJ1-1, with TRBD1 matching 8 bases. In germline, CDR1 is MNHEY, CDR2 SVGAGI. The length of the CDR3 is 14 residues. J gave up 4 bases and V 6 bases, and 7 bases lay outside the gene matches. This CDR3 reads CASRDREKGTEAFF. The CDR3 DNA reads as TGTGCCAGCAGGGACAGGGAAAAGGGCACTGAAGCTTTCTTT.

The chain combines TRBV10-3 with TRBJ2-1, with 8 bases matching TRBD1. The CDR3 spans 14 residues. Germline V gene sequence: CDR1 ENHRY, CDR2 SYGVKD. The junction had 2 bases not matched to a gene; V was cut back by 3 bases and J by 4 bases. CDR3 residues: CAISEWTGYNEQFF. The CDR3, as DNA: TGTGCCATCAGTGAATGGACAGGGTACAATGAGCAGTTCTTC.

This rearrangement joins TRBV11-2 to TRBJ1-2; 8 bases match TRBD1. The CDR3 is 14 amino acids. Germline V gene lookup returns CDR1 SGHAT and CDR2 FQNNGV. V lost 5 bases, J lost 4 bases, and 6 bases stayed unmatched. Written as DNA, the CDR3 is TGTGCCAGCAGCAACACAGGGGGGGTCTATGGCTACACCTTC. Translated, it gives CASSNTGGVYGYTF.

The chain recombines TRBV6-1 with TRBJ2-7, with 9 positions matching TRBD1. V shed 0 bases, J shed 0 bases, and the junction held 0 bases outside the gene matches. From germline, CDR1 is MNHNS and CDR2 SASEGT. The CDR3 sequence is 15 residues long. The CDR3 sequence: CASSEATGGSYEQYF. As DNA, the CDR3 is TGTGCCAGCAGTGAAGCGACAGGGGGCTCCTACGAGCAGTACTTC.

The gene calls are TRBV27 and TRBJ1-1; TRBD1 is a possible D gene (5 bases). The CDR3 has 13 residues. Trimming shortened V by 5 bases and J by 4 bases, and 11 bases separated the two germline ends. The V gene's germline CDR1 is MNHEY and CDR2 SMNVEV (reference sequence). CDR3 in DNA: TGTGCCAGCAGTATGGGACCGATCACTGAAGCTTTCTTT. This translates into CASSMGPITEAFF.

This rearrangement joins TRBV14 to TRBJ2-1, with TRBD1 identical over 11 bases. Germline-derived CDR1 and CDR2 are SGHDN and FVKESK. V dropped 8 bases and J dropped 7; count of bases not matched to a gene: 4. The CDR3 contains 13 residues. CDR3 DNA: TGTGCCAGCGGGACAGGGGGATGGAATGAGCAGTTCTTC. Residues: CASGTGGWNEQFF.

In DNA, the CDR3 is TGTGCCAGCAGCTTTCTAGCGGGGGCCCGCAATGAGCAGTTCTTC. It is translated as CASSFLAGARNEQFF. The rearrangement joins TRBV5-6 to TRBJ2-1, with 10 bases aligning to TRBD2. The CDR3 extends over 15 amino acids. Per germline, CDR1 SGHDT and CDR2 YYEEEE. V lost 2 bases and J lost 6; bases outside the gene matches: 5.

The chain has TRBV2 and TRBJ1-5; D might be TRBD1 (5 bases). There are 18 residues in the CDR3. CDR1 is SNHLY and CDR2 is FYNNEI in the germline V gene. The ends were cut back, 8 bases at V and 0 bases at J, with 23 bases in the middle. CDR3: CASGWTEGRGNSNQPQHF. CDR3 in DNA: TGTGCCAGCGGTTGGACTGAGGGTAGGGGCAATAGCAATCAGCCCCAGCATTTT.

This chain links TRBV7-2 with TRBJ1-1; maybe TRBD1 (5 bases). With 3 bases removed from V and 5 bases from J, the gap between germline ends came to 13 bases. Germline lookup yields CDR1 SGHTA and CDR2 FQGNSA. The CDR3 runs 14 residues. The CDR3 region is CASSFQGWGTEAFF. DNA for the CDR3: TGTGCCAGCAGCTTTCAGGGTTGGGGGACTGAAGCTTTCTTT.

The gene calls are TRBV6-6 and TRBJ1-6; maybe TRBD1 (5 bases). Germline V gives CDR1 MNHNY, CDR2 SVGAGI (reference sequence). Trimming took 2 bases from V and 6 from J, leaving 8 bases between them. The CDR3 runs 14 residues. The CDR3 sequence: CASSYEGSNSPLHF. In nucleotides, the CDR3 is TGTGCCAGCAGTTACGAGGGGAGTAATTCACCCCTCCACTTT.

This chain uses TRBV14 with TRBJ2-7, with 8 bases identical to TRBD2. The CDR3 loop spans 16 amino acids. V lost 0 bases, J lost 4 bases, and 8 bases stayed unmatched. Looked up from germline, CDR1 is SGHDN and CDR2 is FVKESK. In nucleotides, the CDR3 is TGTGCCAGCAGCCAAGATATGGGAGGACTAGCTTACGAGCAGTACTTC. Protein product: CASSQDMGGLAYEQYF.

The chain employs TRBV6-5 and TRBJ1-1; TRBD1 agrees at 8 bases. Germline-derived CDR1 and CDR2 are MNHEY and SVGAGI. The V segment lost 10 bases and the J segment 1 base; nucleotides outside the gene matches: 5. The CDR3 loop spans 13 amino acids. CDR3 sequence (DNA): TGTGCCACCAGGACAGGGTCGAACACTGAAGCTTTCTTT. Protein: CATRTGSNTEAFF.